A selection of T cell receptor beta chains follows, all from one sample in a study of cytomegalovirus exposure and HLA in healthy donors. Some clones are missing from TCRdb's copy, which holds only in-frame ones; the method was immunoSEQ multiplex PCR. The data hold about 140,000 clones, with more than 60% observed a single time. Sequencing used PBMCs. These receptors were collected from a woman between 45 and 60 years old in good health and CMV-seropositive. Each CDR3 is given without its conserved first and last residue. The order of the fields is D gene, J gene, V gene, CDR3 protein. A D gene is named only where the DNA matches it firmly.

.,TRBJ1-2,TRBV7-9,ASSARMGGWGLGGYT
TRBD1,TRBJ1-5,TRBV10-3,AIKGDRGNQPQH
.,TRBJ2-7,TRBV18,ASSPTGLRDEQY
.,TRBJ1-1,TRBV5-4,ASSPTRGFAEAF
.,TRBJ2-5,TRBV6-4,ASSTEPPGRITSGKETQY
TRBD1,TRBJ1-4,TRBV7-2,ASSPRGFGNEKLF
.,TRBJ2-1,TRBV5-1,ASSLDLSSYNEQF
.,TRBJ1-4,TRBV6-6,ASIMDSWEKLF
.,TRBJ1-1,TRBV30,AWRAKGGTEAF
TRBD1,TRBJ1-1,TRBV15,ATSRGGTGNTEAF
.,TRBJ2-7,TRBV5-4,ASSPGVFGEQY
.,TRBJ2-1,TRBV4-1,ASSQYPEGNEQF
.,TRBJ1-5,TRBV28,ASSFRVGNQPQH
TRBD2,TRBJ2-7,TRBV7-2,ASSLGLAGGNYEQY
.,TRBJ1-1,TRBV4-3,ASSRDPTGTKNTEAF
TRBD2,TRBJ2-3,TRBV4-2,ASSQIYGGADTQY
.,TRBJ1-6,TRBV30,AWSVLGHNSPLH
.,TRBJ1-2,TRBV6-6,ASRRGTDSYGYT
.,TRBJ2-3,TRBV6-1,ASSEAGSTDTQY
TRBD2,TRBJ2-3,TRBV2,ASSVKRGGRADTQY
TRBD1,TRBJ1-5,TRBV10-3,AIRQGGNQPQH
.,TRBJ2-5,TRBV7-2,ASSPGGRAETQY
.,TRBJ2-1,TRBV7-3,ASSPRDSPGNEQF
.,TRBJ1-6,TRBV18,ASSPPFGQGNSPLH
.,TRBJ1-3,TRBV7-2,ASSLQGGNTIY
.,TRBJ2-5,TRBV7-2,ASSQDWSRTQY
.,TRBJ2-2,TRBV15,ATSREQTRSNTGELF
.,TRBJ2-7,TRBV28,ASSLRVLIYEQY
TRBD2,TRBJ2-1,TRBV7-2,ASSFPGGAGYNEQF
TRBD1,TRBJ2-1,TRBV18,ASSQGTGGNEQF
.,TRBJ1-6,TRBV11-2,ASSLRGGAPSPLH
.,TRBJ1-6,TRBV28,ASSSGSSYNSPLH
.,TRBJ2-2,TRBV5-5,ASSWRVEDTGELF
.,TRBJ2-7,TRBV5-4,ASSQSTGFSEQY
TRBD1,TRBJ2-1,TRBV4-2,ASSARHGTGTPNEQF
TRBD1,TRBJ1-3,TRBV7-2,ASSLEGQGAGNTIY
.,TRBJ1-5,TRBV2,ASTYGESGQPQH
.,TRBJ1-1,TRBV4-2,ASEKNTEAF
TRBD1,TRBJ2-1,TRBV28,ASSIGQGRNEQF
TRBD1,TRBJ2-1,TRBV9,ASSPRGQGSYNEQF
TRBD1,TRBJ1-2,TRBV5-1,ASSSPDRDYGYT
.,TRBJ1-2,TRBV5-1,ASTNPTGSGYT
TRBD1,TRBJ1-5,TRBV2,ASSDLTGYQPQH
TRBD1,TRBJ1-5,TRBV6-4,ASSDSPRDRNQPQH
.,TRBJ1-1,TRBV5-4,ASSLKVEGAAEAF
TRBD1,TRBJ1-1,TRBV12-5,ASGPPPQGTEAF
TRBD1,TRBJ1-6,TRBV27,ASSWDRDNSPLH
.,.,TRBV2,ASTRENEQY
TRBD1,TRBJ1-6,TRBV2,ASRGQGNSPLH
.,TRBJ1-4,TRBV4-3,ASSQNTGSTNEKLF
.,TRBJ1-3,TRBV28,ASREEAGLGSGNTIY
.,TRBJ2-1,TRBV6-1,ASSEIGGSYNEQF
.,TRBJ1-1,TRBV7-9,SSSHHSREGTEAF
TRBD2,TRBJ2-7,TRBV9,ASSVENSGGPVQY
TRBD1,TRBJ1-1,TRBV6-6,ASSLRTGHTEAF
.,TRBJ2-1,TRBV7-7,ASSRATREERKQF
.,TRBJ1-5,TRBV6-1,ASGQANQPQH
TRBD1,TRBJ1-2,TRBV19,ASRGQLPYGYT
.,TRBJ1-5,TRBV19,ASSIPREGQPQH